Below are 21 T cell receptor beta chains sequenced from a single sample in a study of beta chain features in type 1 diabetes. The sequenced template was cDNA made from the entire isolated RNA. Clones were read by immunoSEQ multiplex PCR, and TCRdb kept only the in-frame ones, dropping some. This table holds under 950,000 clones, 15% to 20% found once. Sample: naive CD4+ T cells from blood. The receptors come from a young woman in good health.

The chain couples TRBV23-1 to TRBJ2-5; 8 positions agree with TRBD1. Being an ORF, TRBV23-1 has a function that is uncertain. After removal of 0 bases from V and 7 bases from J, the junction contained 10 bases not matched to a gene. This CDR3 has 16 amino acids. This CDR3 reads CASSQSTDRGQGTQYF. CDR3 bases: TGCGCCAGCAGTCAATCTACTGACAGGGGCCAGGGGACCCAGTACTTC.

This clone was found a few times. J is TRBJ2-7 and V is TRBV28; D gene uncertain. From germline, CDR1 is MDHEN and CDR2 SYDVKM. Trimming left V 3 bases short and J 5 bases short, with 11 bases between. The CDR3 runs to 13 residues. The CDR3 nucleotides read TGTGCCAGCAGTTTTACTGGGTCCAACGAGCAGTACTTC. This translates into CASSFTGSNEQYF.

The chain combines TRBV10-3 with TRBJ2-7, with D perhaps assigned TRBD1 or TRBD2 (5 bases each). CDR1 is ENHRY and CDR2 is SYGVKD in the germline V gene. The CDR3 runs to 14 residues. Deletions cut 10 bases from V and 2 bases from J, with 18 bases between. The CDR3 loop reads CATQSGTETYEQYF. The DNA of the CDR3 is TGTGCCACCCAGTCCGGGACGGAAACCTACGAGCAGTACTTC.

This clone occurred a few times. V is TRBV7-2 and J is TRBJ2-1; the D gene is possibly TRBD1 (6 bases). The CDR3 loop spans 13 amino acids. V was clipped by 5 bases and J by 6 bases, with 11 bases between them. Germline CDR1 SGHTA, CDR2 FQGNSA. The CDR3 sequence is CASSAGQRNEQFF. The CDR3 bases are TGTGCCAGCAGCGCTGGACAGCGCAATGAGCAGTTCTTC.

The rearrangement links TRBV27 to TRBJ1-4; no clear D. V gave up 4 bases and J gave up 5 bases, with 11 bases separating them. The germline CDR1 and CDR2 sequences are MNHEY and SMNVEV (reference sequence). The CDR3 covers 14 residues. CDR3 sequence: CASSSGRPNEKLFF. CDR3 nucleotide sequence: TGTGCCAGCAGTTCGGGTCGCCCGAATGAAAAACTGTTTTTT.

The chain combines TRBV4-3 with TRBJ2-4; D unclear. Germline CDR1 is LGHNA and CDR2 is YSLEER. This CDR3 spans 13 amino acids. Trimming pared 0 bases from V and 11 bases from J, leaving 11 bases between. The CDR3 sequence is CASSQDADLLQYF. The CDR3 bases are TGCGCCAGCAGCCAAGATGCAGATCTGCTTCAGTACTTC.

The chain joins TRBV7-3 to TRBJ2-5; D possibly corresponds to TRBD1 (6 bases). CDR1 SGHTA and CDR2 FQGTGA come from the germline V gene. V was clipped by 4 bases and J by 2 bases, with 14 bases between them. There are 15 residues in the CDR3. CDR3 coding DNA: TGTGCCAGCAGCTCCCATAGGGGGAGTCAAGAGACCCAGTACTTC. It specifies CASSSHRGSQETQYF.

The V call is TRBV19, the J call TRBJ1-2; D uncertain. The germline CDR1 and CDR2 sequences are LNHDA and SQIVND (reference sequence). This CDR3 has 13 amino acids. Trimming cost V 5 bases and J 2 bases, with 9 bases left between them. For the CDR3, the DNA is TGTGCCAGTAGTTTTGCCGGAAACTATGGCTACACCTTC. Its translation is CASSFAGNYGYTF.

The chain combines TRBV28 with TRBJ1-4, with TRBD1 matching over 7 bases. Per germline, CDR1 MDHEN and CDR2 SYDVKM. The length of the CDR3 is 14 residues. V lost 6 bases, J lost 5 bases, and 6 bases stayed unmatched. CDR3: CASRPGGRNEKLFF. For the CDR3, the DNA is TGTGCCAGCAGGCCAGGGGGAAGAAATGAAAAACTGTTTTTT.

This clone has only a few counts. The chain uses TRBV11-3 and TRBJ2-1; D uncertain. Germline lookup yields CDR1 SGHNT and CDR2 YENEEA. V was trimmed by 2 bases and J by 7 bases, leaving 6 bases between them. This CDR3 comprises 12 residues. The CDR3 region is CASSLSGNEQFF. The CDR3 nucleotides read TGTGCCAGCAGCTTATCTGGGAATGAGCAGTTCTTC.

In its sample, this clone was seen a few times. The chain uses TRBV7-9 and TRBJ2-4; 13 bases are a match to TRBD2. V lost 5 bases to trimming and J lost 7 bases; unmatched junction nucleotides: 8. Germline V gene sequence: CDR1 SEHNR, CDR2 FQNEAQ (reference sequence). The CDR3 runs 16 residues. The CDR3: CASSTTGTSGKNIQYF. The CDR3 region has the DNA TGTGCCAGCAGCACGACCGGGACTAGCGGGAAGAACATTCAGTACTTC.

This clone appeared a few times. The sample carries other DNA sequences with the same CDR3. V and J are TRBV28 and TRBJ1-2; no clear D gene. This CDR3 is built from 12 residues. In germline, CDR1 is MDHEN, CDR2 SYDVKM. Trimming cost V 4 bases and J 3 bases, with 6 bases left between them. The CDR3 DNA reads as TGTGCCAGCAGTTCCAGATACTATGGCTACACCTTC. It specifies CASSSRYYGYTF.

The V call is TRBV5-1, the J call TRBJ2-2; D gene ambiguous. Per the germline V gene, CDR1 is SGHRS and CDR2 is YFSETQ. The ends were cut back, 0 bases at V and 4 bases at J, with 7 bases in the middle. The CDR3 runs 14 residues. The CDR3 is CASSLVRLTGELFF. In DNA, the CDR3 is TGCGCCAGCAGCTTGGTGCGCCTCACCGGGGAGCTGTTTTTT.

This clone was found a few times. The CDR3, as DNA: TGTGCCAGCCGGGACCACCGGATTATGTACAATGAGCAGTTCTTC. Protein sequence: CASRDHRIMYNEQFF. The chain recombines TRBV2 with TRBJ2-1; D tentatively fits TRBD1 or TRBD2 (5 bases each). The CDR3 loop spans 15 amino acids. Trimming took 8 bases from V and 4 from J, leaving 18 bases between them. The germline CDR1 and CDR2 sequences are SNHLY and FYNNEI.

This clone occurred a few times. The CDR3 sequence: CASRGQSTYGYTF. CDR3 sequence (DNA): TGTGCCAGCCGAGGGCAGTCTACTTATGGCTACACCTTC. The chain has TRBV7-2 and TRBJ1-2, with no clear D. V lost 8 bases and J 5 bases, leaving 15 bases between the germline ends. Germline V gives CDR1 SGHTA, CDR2 FQGNSA. The CDR3 totals 13 residues.

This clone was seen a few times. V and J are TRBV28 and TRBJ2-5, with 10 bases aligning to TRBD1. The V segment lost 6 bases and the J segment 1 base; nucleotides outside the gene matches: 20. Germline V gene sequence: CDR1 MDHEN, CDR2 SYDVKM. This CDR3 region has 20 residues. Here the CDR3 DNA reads TGTGCCAGCAGCCGAACATGGGACAGGGGTACAGTGCGGGGCCAAGAGACCCAGTACTTC. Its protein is CASSRTWDRGTVRGQETQYF.

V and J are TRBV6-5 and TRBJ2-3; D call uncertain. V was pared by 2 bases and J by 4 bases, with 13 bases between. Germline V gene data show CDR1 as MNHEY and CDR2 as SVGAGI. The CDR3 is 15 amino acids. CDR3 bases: TGTGCCAGCAGTTACGACGTGGGATTCGCAGATACGCAGTATTTT. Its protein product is CASSYDVGFADTQYF.

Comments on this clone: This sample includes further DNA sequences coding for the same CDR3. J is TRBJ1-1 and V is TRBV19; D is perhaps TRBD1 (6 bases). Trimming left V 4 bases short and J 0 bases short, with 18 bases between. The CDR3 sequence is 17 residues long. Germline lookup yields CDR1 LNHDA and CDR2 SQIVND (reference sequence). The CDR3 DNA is TGTGCCAGTAGTAGGAGTCTCAGGACAGCCTTGAACACTGAAGCTTTCTTT. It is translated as CASSRSLRTALNTEAFF.

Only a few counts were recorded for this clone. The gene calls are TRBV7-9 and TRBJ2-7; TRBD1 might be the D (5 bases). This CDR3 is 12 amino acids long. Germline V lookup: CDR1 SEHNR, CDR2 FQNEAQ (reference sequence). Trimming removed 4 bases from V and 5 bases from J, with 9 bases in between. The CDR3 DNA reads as TGTGCCAGCAGCTCCGACAGCCACGAGCAGTACTTC. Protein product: CASSSDSHEQYF. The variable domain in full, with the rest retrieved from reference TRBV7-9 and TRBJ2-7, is DTGVSQNPRHKITKRGQNVTFRCDPISEHNRLYWYRQTLGQGPEFLTYFQNEAQLEKSRLLSDRFSAERPKGSFSTLEIQRTEQGDSAMYLCASSSDSHEQYFGPGTRLTVT.

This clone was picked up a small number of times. Here the CDR3 DNA reads TGTGCCAGCAGAGAGCAGGGGGCTGGGGCCAACGTCCTGACTTTC. The encoded protein is CASREQGAGANVLTF. The J gene is TRBJ2-6, the V gene TRBV6-1; 7 nucleotides align to TRBD1. J was trimmed by 2 bases and V by 6 bases; bases with no gene match: 4. Germline V gene sequence: CDR1 MNHNS, CDR2 SASEGT. The CDR3 is 15 amino acids.

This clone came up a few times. The CDR3 region is CASSPRSSNEQFF. DNA of the CDR3: TGTGCCAGCAGCCCTAGGAGCTCAAATGAGCAGTTCTTC. V is TRBV7-8 and J is TRBJ2-1; D uncertain. The V end was cut by 5 bases, the J end by 7 bases, with 12 bases between. The CDR3 is 13 amino acids. In germline, CDR1 is SGHVS, CDR2 FQNEAQ.